This T cell receptor (beta chain) was recovered during a study of T cell changes during pregnancy in multiple sclerosis. The assay was immunoSEQ multiplex PCR, and TCRdb's table has in-frame clones only and misses some. There are almost 95,000 clones in the sample; roughly 90% occur only once, and 1.5% lies in the top ten. This CDR3 comprises 15 residues. From germline, CDR1 is MRHNA and CDR2 SNTAGT. Trimming took 6 bases from V and 10 from J; bases not matched to a gene: 11. J is TRBJ2-1 and V is TRBV6-4; 11 bases line up with TRBD2. This clonotype was sampled from a female donor with multiple sclerosis, enrolled in a pregnancy study. Specimen: peripheral blood, collected in the first trimester of pregnancy. CDR3 nucleotide sequence: TGTGCCAGCAGCGTTATAGCGGGAGGGCGGGGAGAGCAGTTCTTC. Translation gives CASSVIAGGRGEQFF.